Each of the 12 T cell receptor beta chains below was sequenced from the same sample in a study of shared clonotypes between healthy human individuals. Repertoires were generated with immunoSEQ multiplex PCR, while TCRdb's copy carries only in-frame clones and drops some. The sample includes about 490,000 clones, roughly 85% of them seen just once. The sequenced sample consisted of PBMCs. These receptors all come from a woman between 35 and 50 years old in good health. Some clones in this sample may be carry-over from other donors' samples.

V gene TRBV10-3 combines with J gene TRBJ1-4; D is uncertain. Trimming left V 4 bases short and J 3 bases short, with 9 bases between. CDR3 length: 14 residues. The germline CDR1 and CDR2 sequences are ENHRY and SYGVKD. CDR3 nucleotide sequence: TGTGCCATCAGTGGAGACGCGTCTAATGAAAAACTGTTTTTT. Translated: CAISGDASNEKLFF.

The chain joins TRBV4-2 to TRBJ2-7, with D unclear. Germline lookup yields CDR1 LGHNA and CDR2 YNFKEQ. Trimming took 0 bases from V and 5 from J, leaving 11 bases between them. There are 14 residues in the CDR3. CDR3 region: CASSQDWKENEQYF. CDR3 sequence (DNA): TGTGCCAGCAGCCAAGATTGGAAAGAGAACGAGCAGTACTTC.

The chain recombines TRBV18 with TRBJ2-5; D gene uncertain. V was trimmed by 1 base and J by 4 bases, leaving 13 bases between them. Germline V gene lookup returns CDR1 KGHSH and CDR2 LQKENI. CDR3 size: 15 residues. The CDR3 sequence: CASSPRVGFGETQYF. CDR3 nucleotides: TGTGCCAGCTCACCACGGGTCGGTTTTGGAGAGACCCAGTACTTC. The full variable domain, rest sourced from reference TRBV18 and TRBJ2-5, is NAGVMQNPRHLVRRRGQEARLRCSPMKGHSHVYWYRQLPEEGLKFMVYLQKENIIDESGMPKERFSAEFPKEGPSILRIQQVVRGDSAAYFCASSPRVGFGETQYFGPGTRLLVL.

DNA of the CDR3: TGTGCCTGGAGTCTTAGTCTAGCGGTAGCAGATACGCAGTATTTT. Its translation: CAWSLSLAVADTQYF. This chain uses TRBV30 with TRBJ2-3; 7 bases line up with TRBD2. The CDR3 totals 15 residues. The V gene end was trimmed by 2 bases and the J gene end by 4 bases; junction bases not matched to a gene: 9. CDR1 and CDR2 from the germline V gene are GTSNPN and SVGIG (reference sequence). Based on the CDR3 plus reference TRBV30 and TRBJ2-3, the full variable domain is SQTIHQWPATLVQPVGSPLSLECTVEGTSNPNLYWYRQAAGRGLQLLFYSVGIGQISSEVPQNLSASRPQDRQFILSSKKLLLSDSGFYLCAWSLSLAVADTQYFGPGTRLTVL.

The chain joins TRBV9 to TRBJ2-1, with 8 bases matching TRBD2. CDR1 is SGDLS, CDR2 YYNGEE, per germline. This CDR3 spans 15 amino acids. V gave up 3 bases and J gave up 3 bases; unmatched junction bases: 5. The CDR3 sequence: CASSARGLGYNEQFF. The CDR3 DNA sequence: TGTGCCAGCAGCGCCCGGGGACTAGGCTACAATGAGCAGTTCTTC.

The J gene is TRBJ2-7, the V gene TRBV4-2; TRBD2 matches 10 bases. Per germline, CDR1 LGHNA and CDR2 YNFKEQ. Unmatched junction bases numbered 8, after V lost 0 bases and J lost 3 bases. The CDR3 contains 17 residues. DNA of the CDR3: TGTGCCAGCAGCCAAGAGGGGGGGCTAGCGGGAGACTACGAGCAGTACTTC. Residues: CASSQEGGLAGDYEQYF.

This clone appeared a few times. The genes are TRBV7-9 and TRBJ2-3, with D perhaps matching TRBD1 or TRBD2 (5 bases each). The CDR3 has 15 residues. Germline loops: CDR1 SEHNR, CDR2 FQNEAQ (reference sequence). V lost 2 bases, J lost 0 bases, and 9 bases lay in between. In nucleotides, the CDR3 is TGTGCCAGCAGCTTATTGGGGGAGAGCACAGATACGCAGTATTTT. Protein product: CASSLLGESTDTQYF. Based on the CDR3 plus reference TRBV7-9 and TRBJ2-3, the full variable domain is DTGVSQNPRHKITKRGQNVTFRCDPISEHNRLYWYRQTLGQGPEFLTYFQNEAQLEKSRLLSDRFSAERPKGSFSTLEIQRTEQGDSAMYLCASSLLGESTDTQYFGPGTRLTVL.

This chain connects TRBV11-2 to TRBJ2-1; 12 bases align to TRBD2. Germline V lookup: CDR1 SGHAT, CDR2 FQNNGV. The CDR3 has 17 amino acids. V trimming: 5 bases; J trimming: 6 bases; junction bases outside the gene matches: 11. The CDR3 reads CASSTQRTSGMGNEQFF. In DNA, the CDR3 is TGTGCCAGCAGCACGCAGAGGACTAGCGGGATGGGCAATGAGCAGTTCTTC. The full variable domain, with the rest looked up from reference TRBV11-2 and TRBJ2-1, is EAGVAQSPRYKIIEKRQSVAFWCNPISGHATLYWYQQILGQGPKLLIQFQNNGVVDDSQLPKDRFSAERLKGVDSTLKIQPAKLEDSAVYLCASSTQRTSGMGNEQFFGPGTRLTVL.

The genes are TRBV7-3 and TRBJ2-5; 12 positions match TRBD1. Germline V gene lookup returns CDR1 SGHTA and CDR2 FQGTGA. The CDR3 consists of 17 residues. The V segment lost 2 bases and the J segment 1 base; nucleotides outside the gene matches: 5. CDR3 loop: CASSLGRDRGPQETQYF. DNA for the CDR3: TGTGCCAGCAGCTTAGGGAGGGACAGGGGGCCCCAAGAGACCCAGTACTTC.

The chain joins TRBV7-6 to TRBJ2-5; either TRBD1 or TRBD2 may supply D (5 bases each). The J call may not be correct, given that the DNA end is closer to TRBJ2-7. The germline V gene has CDR1 SGHVS and CDR2 FNYEAQ. This CDR3 contains 13 residues. CDR3 coding DNA: TGTGCCAGCAGCCCGGGACGGTACTACGAGCAGTACTTC. Its translation: CASSPGRYYEQYF.

This clone has only a few counts. The rearrangement links TRBV6-5 to TRBJ1-2; 7 nucleotides match TRBD1. Germline CDR1 is MNHEY and CDR2 is SVGAGI. The CDR3 extends over 15 amino acids. V trimming: 0 bases; J trimming: 10 bases; junction bases outside the gene matches: 11. CDR3 sequence: CASSYSGGRDSPYTF. The CDR3, as DNA: TGTGCCAGCAGTTACTCCGGGGGCCGGGACAGTCCCTACACCTTC.

The chain's CDR3 is CASTFLGSGNTIYF. The CDR3 DNA follows: TGTGCCAGCACCTTCTTGGGCTCTGGAAACACCATATATTTT. The V gene is TRBV19, the J gene TRBJ1-3; D is undetermined. Germline V CDR1 and CDR2: LNHDA, SQIVND (reference sequence). The V end was cut by 9 bases, the J end by 0 bases, with 12 bases between. CDR3 length: 14 amino acids.